Listed here are 8 T cell receptor beta chains from one sample, sequenced in a study of blood T cell repertoires in COVID-19. The protocol was immunoSEQ multiplex PCR, while the TCRdb copy is restricted to in-frame clones and leaves out a portion. The sample consists of 35,000 to 45,000 clones, roughly 81% of them appearing once. The sequencing input was peripheral blood. These TCRs come from a woman in her 70s in a cohort sampled during active COVID-19.

The gene calls are TRBV29-1 and TRBJ2-1, with a possible D match to TRBD2 (5 bases). Trimming cost V 4 bases and J 15 bases, with 10 bases left between them. CDR3 length equals 9 residues. CDR1 is SQVTM, CDR2 ANQGSEA, per germline. The chain's CDR3 is CSVGAGRFF. CDR3 DNA: TGCAGCGTTGGAGCTGGGAGGTTCTTC.

V is TRBV28 and J is TRBJ2-7, with TRBD2 matching over 11 bases. CDR1 is MDHEN and CDR2 is SYDVKM in the germline V gene. The ends lost 2 bases at V and 5 bases at J; junction bases unmatched: 5. The CDR3 is made up of 15 amino acids. CDR3 sequence (DNA): TGTGCCAGCAGTTTAAGACTAGCGGGATACGACGAGCAGTACTTC. Translating it yields CASSLRLAGYDEQYF. The variable domain in full, completed from reference TRBV28 and TRBJ2-7, reads DVKVTQSSRYLVKRTGEKVFLECVQDMDHENMFWYRQDPGLGLRLIYFSYDVKMKEKGDIPEGYSVSREKKERFSLILESASTNQTSMYLCASSLRLAGYDEQYFGPGTRLTVT.

The chain joins TRBV30 to TRBJ1-4; the D is unclear. The V end lost 2 bases, the J end lost 13 bases, and 11 bases lay between the germline ends. From germline, CDR1 is GTSNPN and CDR2 SVGIG (reference sequence). This CDR3 spans 11 amino acids. In nucleotides, the CDR3 is TGTGCCTGGAGTCCAGGACGGGGACTGTTTTTT. Amino acids: CAWSPGRGLFF. Combining the CDR3 with reference TRBV30 and TRBJ1-4 gives the whole variable domain SQTIHQWPATLVQPVGSPLSLECTVEGTSNPNLYWYRQAAGRGLQLLFYSVGIGQISSEVPQNLSASRPQDRQFILSSKKLLLSDSGFYLCAWSPGRGLFFGSGTQLSVL.

This chain uses TRBV5-4 with TRBJ2-3; 13 nucleotides align to TRBD2. Germline V gene data show CDR1 as SGHNT and CDR2 as YYREEE (reference sequence). This CDR3 spans 16 amino acids. With V trimmed by 1 base and J by 4 bases, 3 bases remained unmatched. The CDR3 here is CASSLRGLAGADTQYF. The CDR3 nucleotides read TGTGCCAGCAGCTTGCGCGGACTAGCGGGAGCAGATACGCAGTATTTT.

The rearrangement uses TRBV9 and TRBJ1-1, with TRBD1 matching over 8 bases. Germline V gene sequence: CDR1 SGDLS, CDR2 YYNGEE. This CDR3 is built from 15 residues. The ends lost 4 bases at V and 6 bases at J; junction bases unmatched: 11. The CDR3 DNA follows: TGTGCCAGCAGCCCCTCGGGGACAGGTCCAGCTGAAGCTTTCTTT. It specifies CASSPSGTGPAEAFF.

This chain connects TRBV7-9 to TRBJ2-1, with D possibly TRBD2 on 6 matching bases. Germline-derived CDR1 and CDR2 are SEHNR and FQNEAQ (reference sequence). The CDR3 extends over 16 amino acids. Trimming removed 4 bases from V and 7 bases from J, with 20 bases in between. The CDR3 coding sequence is TGTGCCAGCAGCTACCCTGGACTAACTCAGGGTAATGAGCAGTTCTTC. Its translation is CASSYPGLTQGNEQFF.

For the CDR3, the DNA is TGTGCCAGTAGCTCCCTAGCGAGCGAGCAGTACTTC. As protein: CASSSLASEQYF. This chain links TRBV19 with TRBJ2-7; a weak D match, TRBD2 (6 bases). V was shortened by 6 bases and J by 6 bases, with 12 bases between the two germline ends. The CDR3 is made up of 12 amino acids. CDR1 is LNHDA, CDR2 SQIVND, per germline (reference sequence).

The V gene is TRBV19, the J gene TRBJ1-6; D is ambiguous. This CDR3 has 13 amino acids. The V gene lost 5 bases and the J gene lost 6 bases, with 8 bases spanning the gap. Germline V gene sequence: CDR1 LNHDA, CDR2 SQIVND (reference sequence). The CDR3 DNA reads as TGTGCCAGTAGTTTGGAGGTTAATTCACCCCTCCACTTT. Amino acids: CASSLEVNSPLHF.